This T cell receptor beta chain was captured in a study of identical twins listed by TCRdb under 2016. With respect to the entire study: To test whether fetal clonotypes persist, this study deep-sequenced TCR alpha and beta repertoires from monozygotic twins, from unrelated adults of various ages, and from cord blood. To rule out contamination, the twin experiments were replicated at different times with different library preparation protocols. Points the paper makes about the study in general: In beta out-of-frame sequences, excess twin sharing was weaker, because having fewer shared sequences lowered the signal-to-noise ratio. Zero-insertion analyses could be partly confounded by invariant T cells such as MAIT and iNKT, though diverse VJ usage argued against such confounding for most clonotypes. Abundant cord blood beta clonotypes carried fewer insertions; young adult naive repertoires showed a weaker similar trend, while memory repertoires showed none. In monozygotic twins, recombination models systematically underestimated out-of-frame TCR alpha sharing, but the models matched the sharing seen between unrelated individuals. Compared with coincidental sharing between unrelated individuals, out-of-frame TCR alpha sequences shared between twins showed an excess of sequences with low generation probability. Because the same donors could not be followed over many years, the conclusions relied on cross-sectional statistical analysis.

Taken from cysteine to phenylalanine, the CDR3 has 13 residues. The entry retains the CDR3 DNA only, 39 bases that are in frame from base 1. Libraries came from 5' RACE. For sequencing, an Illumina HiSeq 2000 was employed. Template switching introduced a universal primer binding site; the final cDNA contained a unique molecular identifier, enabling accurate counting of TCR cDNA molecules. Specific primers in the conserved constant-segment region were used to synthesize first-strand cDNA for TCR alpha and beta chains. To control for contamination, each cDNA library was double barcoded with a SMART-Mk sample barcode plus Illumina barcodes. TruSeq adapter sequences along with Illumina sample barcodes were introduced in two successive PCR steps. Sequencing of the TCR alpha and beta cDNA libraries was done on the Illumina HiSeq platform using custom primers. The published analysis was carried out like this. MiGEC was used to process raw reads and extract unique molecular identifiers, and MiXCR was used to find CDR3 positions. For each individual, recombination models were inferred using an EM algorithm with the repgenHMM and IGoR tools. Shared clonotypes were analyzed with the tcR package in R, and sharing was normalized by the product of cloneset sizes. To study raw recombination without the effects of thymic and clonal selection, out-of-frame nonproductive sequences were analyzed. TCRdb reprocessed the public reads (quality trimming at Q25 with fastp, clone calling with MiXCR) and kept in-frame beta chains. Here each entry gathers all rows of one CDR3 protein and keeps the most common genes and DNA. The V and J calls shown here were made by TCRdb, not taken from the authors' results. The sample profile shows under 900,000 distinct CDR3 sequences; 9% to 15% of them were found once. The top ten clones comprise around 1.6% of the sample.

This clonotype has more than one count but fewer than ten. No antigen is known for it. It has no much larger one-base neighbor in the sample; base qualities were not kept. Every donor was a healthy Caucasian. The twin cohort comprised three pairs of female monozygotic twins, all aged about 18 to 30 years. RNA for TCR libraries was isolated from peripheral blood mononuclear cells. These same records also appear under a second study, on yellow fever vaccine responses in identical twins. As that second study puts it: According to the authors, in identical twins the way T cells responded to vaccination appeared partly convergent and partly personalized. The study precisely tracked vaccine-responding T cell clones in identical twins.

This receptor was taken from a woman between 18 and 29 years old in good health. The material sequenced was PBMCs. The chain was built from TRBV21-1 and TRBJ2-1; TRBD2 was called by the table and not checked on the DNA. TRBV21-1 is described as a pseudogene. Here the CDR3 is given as CASSIGGDNEQFF. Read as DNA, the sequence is TGTGCCAGCAGCATCGGGGGGGACAATGAGCAGTTCTTC.